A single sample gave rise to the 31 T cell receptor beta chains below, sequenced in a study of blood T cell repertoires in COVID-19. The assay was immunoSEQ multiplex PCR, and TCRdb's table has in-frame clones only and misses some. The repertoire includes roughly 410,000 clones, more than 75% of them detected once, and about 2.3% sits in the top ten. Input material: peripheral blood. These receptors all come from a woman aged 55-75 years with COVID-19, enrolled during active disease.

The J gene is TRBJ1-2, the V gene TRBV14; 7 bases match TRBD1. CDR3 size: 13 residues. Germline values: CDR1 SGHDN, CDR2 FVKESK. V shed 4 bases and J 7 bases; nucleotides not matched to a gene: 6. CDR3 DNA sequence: TGTGCCAGCAGCCGACAGGGTTGGAGTGGCTACACCTTC. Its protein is CASSRQGWSGYTF.

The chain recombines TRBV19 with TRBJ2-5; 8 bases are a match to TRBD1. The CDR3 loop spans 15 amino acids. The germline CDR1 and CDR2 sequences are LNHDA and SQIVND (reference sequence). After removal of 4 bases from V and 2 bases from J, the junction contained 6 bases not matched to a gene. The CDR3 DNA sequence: TGTGCCAGTAGTAGCCTCCAGGGGGCTCAAGAGACCCAGTACTTC. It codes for CASSSLQGAQETQYF.

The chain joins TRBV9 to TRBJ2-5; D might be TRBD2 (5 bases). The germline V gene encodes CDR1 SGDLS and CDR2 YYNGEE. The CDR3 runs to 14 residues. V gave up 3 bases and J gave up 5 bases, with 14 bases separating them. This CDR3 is CASSAGPGGETQYF. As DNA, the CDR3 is TGTGCCAGCAGCGCCGGACCTGGAGGCGAGACCCAGTACTTC.

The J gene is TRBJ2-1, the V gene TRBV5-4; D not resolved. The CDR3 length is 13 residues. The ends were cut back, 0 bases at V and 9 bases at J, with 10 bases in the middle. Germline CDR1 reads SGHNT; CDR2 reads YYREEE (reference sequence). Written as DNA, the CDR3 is TGTGCCAGCAGCTTGGTGGTCCCGGGTGAGCAGTTCTTC. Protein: CASSLVVPGEQFF.

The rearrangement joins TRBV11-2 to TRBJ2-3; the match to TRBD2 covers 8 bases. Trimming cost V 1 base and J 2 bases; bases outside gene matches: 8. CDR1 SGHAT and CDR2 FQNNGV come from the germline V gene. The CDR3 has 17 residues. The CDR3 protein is CASSLGGAGGLTDTQYF. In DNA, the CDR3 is TGTGCCAGCAGCTTAGGAGGCGCGGGGGGTCTCACAGATACGCAGTATTTT.

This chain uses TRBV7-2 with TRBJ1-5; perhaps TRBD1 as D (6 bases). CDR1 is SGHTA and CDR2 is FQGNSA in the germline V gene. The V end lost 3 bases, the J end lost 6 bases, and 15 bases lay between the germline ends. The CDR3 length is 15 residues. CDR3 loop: CASSFDLRQVQPQHF. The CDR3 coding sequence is TGTGCCAGCAGCTTTGACCTAAGACAGGTTCAGCCCCAGCATTTT.

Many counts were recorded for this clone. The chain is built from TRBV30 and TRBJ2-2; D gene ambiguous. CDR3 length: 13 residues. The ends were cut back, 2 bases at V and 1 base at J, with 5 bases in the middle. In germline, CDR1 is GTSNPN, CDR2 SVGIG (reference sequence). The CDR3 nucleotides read TGTGCCTGGAGTACTGGGAACACCGGGGAGCTGTTTTTT. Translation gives CAWSTGNTGELFF.

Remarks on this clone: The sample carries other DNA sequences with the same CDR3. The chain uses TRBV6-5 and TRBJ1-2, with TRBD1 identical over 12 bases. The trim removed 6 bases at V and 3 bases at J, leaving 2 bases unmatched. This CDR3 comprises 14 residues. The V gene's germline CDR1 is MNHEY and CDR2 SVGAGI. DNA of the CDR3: TGTGCCAGCAGGGGACAGGGGGCGGACTATGGCTACACCTTC. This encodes CASRGQGADYGYTF.

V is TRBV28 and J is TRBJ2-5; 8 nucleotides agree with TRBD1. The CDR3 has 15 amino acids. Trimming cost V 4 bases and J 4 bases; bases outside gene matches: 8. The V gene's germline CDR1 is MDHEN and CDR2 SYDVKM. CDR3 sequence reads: CASSSGQGISETQYF. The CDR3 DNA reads TGTGCCAGCAGTTCCGGACAGGGCATCTCAGAGACCCAGTACTTC.

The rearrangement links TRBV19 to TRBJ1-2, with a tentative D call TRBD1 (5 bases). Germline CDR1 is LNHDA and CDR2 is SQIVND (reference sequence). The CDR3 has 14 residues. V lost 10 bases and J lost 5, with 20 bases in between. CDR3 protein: CATRGTESIYGYTF. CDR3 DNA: TGTGCCACCAGAGGGACTGAGAGCATTTATGGCTACACCTTC.

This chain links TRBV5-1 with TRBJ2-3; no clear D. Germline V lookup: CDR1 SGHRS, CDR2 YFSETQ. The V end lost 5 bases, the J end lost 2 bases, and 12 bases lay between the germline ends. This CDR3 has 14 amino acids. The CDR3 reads CASRSSVSTDTQYF. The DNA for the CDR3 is TGCGCCAGCAGGTCGTCGGTTTCCACAGATACGCAGTATTTT.

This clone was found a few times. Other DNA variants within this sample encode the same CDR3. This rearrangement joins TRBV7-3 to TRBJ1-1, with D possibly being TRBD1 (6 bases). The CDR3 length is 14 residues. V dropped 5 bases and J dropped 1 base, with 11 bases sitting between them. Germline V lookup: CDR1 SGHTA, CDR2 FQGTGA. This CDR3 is CASSLGHSNTEAFF. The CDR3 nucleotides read TGTGCCAGCAGCCTGGGACACTCGAACACTGAAGCTTTCTTT.

The CDR3 sequence is CASSLAAGKSEGYTF. The CDR3 nucleotides are TGCGCCAGCAGCTTGGCGGCAGGGAAGTCAGAAGGCTACACCTTC. The chain uses TRBV5-1 and TRBJ1-2, with D perhaps matching TRBD1 (5 bases). V was shortened by 0 bases and J by 8 bases, with 17 bases between the two germline ends. The CDR3 has 15 residues. Germline loops: CDR1 SGHRS, CDR2 YFSETQ.

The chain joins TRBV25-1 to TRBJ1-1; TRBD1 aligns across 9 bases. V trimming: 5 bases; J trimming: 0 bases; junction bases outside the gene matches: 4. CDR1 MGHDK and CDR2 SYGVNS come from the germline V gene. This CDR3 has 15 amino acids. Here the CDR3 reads CASSNRDRVNTEAFF. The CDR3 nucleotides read TGTGCCAGCAGTAACCGGGACAGGGTGAACACTGAAGCTTTCTTT. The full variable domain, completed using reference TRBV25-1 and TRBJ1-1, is EADIYQTPRYLVIGTGKKITLECSQTMGHDKMYWYQQDPGMELHLIHYSYGVNSTEKGDLSSESTVSRIRTEHFPLTLESARPSHTSQYLCASSNRDRVNTEAFFGQGTRLTVV.

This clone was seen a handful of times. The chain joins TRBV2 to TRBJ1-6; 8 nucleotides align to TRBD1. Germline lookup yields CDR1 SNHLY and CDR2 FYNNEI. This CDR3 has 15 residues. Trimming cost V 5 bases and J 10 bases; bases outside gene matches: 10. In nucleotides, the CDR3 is TGTGCCAGCAGTACGTTGGACAGGGTGACATCACCCCTCCACTTT. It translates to CASSTLDRVTSPLHF.

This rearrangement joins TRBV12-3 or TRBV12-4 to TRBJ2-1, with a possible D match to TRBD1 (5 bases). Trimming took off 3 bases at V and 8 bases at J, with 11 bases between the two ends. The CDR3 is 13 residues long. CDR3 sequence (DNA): TGTGCCAGCAGTTTTCAGGGATGGGATGAGCAGTTCTTC. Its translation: CASSFQGWDEQFF.

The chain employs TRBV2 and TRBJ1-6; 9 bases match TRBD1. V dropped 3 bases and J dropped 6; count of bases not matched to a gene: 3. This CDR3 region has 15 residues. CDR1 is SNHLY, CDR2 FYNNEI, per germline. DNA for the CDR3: TGTGCCAGCAGTGACCAGACAGGGGGTAATTCACCCCTCCACTTT. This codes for CASSDQTGGNSPLHF.

CDR3 region: CASSLLAANTGELFF. For the CDR3, the DNA is TGCGCCAGCAGCTTGTTGGCGGCCAACACCGGGGAGCTGTTTTTT. V and J are TRBV5-1 and TRBJ2-2; no definite D call. CDR3 length: 15 residues. V was cut by 1 base and J by 2 bases, with 9 bases left in between. The germline V gene has CDR1 SGHRS and CDR2 YFSETQ.

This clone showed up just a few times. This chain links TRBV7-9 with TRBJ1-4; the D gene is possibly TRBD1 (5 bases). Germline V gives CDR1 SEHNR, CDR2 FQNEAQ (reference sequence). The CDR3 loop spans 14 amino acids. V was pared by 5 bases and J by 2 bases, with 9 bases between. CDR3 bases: TGTGCCAGCAGCCGACAGAATACTAATGAAAAACTGTTTTTT. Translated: CASSRQNTNEKLFF.

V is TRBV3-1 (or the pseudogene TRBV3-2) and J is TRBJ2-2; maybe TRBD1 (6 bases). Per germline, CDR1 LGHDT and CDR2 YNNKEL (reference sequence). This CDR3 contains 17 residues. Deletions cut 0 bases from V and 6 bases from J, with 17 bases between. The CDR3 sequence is CASSQDSGQRGAGELFF. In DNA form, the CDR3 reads TGTGCCAGCAGCCAAGATTCGGGACAACGAGGGGCCGGGGAGCTGTTTTTT.

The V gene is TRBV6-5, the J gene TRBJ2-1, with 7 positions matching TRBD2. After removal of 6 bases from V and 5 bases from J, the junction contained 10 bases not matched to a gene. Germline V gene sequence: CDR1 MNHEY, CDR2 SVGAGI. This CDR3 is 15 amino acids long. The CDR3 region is CASSPVGGDHNEQFF. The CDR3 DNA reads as TGTGCCAGCAGCCCGGTGGGGGGGGACCACAATGAGCAGTTCTTC.

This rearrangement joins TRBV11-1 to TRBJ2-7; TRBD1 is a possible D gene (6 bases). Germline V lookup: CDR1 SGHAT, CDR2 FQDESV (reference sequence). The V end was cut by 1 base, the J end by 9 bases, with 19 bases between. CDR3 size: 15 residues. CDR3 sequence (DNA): TGTGCCAGCAGCTTAGGCCCCCGGCAGGGGAGTACGCAGTACTTC. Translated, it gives CASSLGPRQGSTQYF.

The CDR3 bases are TGTGCCAGCAGCTTAGATCTAGATGGGACCCAGTACTTC. It is translated as CASSLDLDGTQYF. This chain joins TRBV7-3 and TRBJ2-5; D unresolved. V gave up 2 bases and J gave up 7 bases, with 11 bases separating them. The germline V gene encodes CDR1 SGHTA and CDR2 FQGTGA. There are 13 residues in the CDR3.

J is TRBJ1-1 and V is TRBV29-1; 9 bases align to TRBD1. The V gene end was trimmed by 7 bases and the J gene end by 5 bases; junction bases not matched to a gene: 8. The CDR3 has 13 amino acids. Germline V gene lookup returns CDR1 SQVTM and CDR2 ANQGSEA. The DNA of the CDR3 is TGCAGCGGACTCCGGGACAGGGTTACTGAAGCTTTCTTT. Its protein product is CSGLRDRVTEAFF.

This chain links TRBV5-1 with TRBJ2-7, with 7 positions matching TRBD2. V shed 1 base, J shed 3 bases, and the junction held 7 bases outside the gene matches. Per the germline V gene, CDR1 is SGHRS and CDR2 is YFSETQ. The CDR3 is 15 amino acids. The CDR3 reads CASSLSGARGYEQYF. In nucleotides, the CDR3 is TGCGCCAGCAGCTTGAGCGGGGCGCGAGGCTACGAGCAGTACTTC.

CDR3 DNA: TGTGCCAGCAGTTACTTGACAGGGGGCTTCCCCTACGAGCAGTACTTC. This gives the protein CASSYLTGGFPYEQYF. The J gene is TRBJ2-7, the V gene TRBV6-5; the match to TRBD1 covers 10 bases. Germline CDR1 and CDR2: MNHEY and SVGAGI. The CDR3 is made up of 16 amino acids. The ends lost 1 base at V and 2 bases at J; junction bases unmatched: 5.

CDR3 loop: CASSEPGLAGGNFSTDTQYF. In DNA, the CDR3 is TGTGCCAGCAGCGAACCGGGACTAGCGGGGGGGAATTTTAGCACAGATACGCAGTATTTT. The J gene is TRBJ2-3, the V gene TRBV3-1 (or the pseudogene TRBV3-2), with 16 bases aligning to TRBD2. Germline trimming cut 5 bases from V and 0 bases from J; bases unmatched to any gene: 11. Germline V gene sequence: CDR1 LGHDT, CDR2 YNNKEL (reference sequence). CDR3 size: 20 residues.

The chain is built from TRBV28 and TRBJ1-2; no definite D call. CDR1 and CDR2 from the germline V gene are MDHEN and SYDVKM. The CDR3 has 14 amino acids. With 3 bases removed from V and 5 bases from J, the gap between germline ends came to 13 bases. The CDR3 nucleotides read TGTGCCAGCAGTTTCCCCAGGACTGCTTATGGCTACACCTTC. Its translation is CASSFPRTAYGYTF.

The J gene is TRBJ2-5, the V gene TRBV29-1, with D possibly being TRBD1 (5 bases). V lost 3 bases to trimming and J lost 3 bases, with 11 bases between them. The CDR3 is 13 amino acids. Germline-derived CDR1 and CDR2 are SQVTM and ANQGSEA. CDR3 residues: CSVEWGGEETQYF. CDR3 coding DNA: TGCAGCGTTGAGTGGGGCGGAGAAGAGACCCAGTACTTC.

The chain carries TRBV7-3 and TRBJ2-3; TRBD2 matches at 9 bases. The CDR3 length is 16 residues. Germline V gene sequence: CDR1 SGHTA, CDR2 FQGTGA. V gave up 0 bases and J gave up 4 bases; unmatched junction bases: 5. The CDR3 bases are TGTGCCAGCAGCTTAACTCCTAGCGGGGATTCAGATACGCAGTATTTT. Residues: CASSLTPSGDSDTQYF. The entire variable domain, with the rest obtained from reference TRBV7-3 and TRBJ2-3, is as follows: GAGVSQTPSNKVTEKGKYVELRCDPISGHTALYWYRQSLGQGPEFLIYFQGTGAADDSGLPNDRFFAVRPEGSVSTLKIQRTERGDSAVYLCASSLTPSGDSDTQYFGPGTRLTVL.

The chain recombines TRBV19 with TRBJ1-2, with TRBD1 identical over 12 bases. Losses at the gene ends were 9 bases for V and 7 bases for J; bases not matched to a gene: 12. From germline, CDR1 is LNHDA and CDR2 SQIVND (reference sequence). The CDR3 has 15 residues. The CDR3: CASRRGTGGGGGYTF. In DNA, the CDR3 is TGTGCCAGCCGGAGGGGGACAGGGGGCGGAGGTGGCTACACCTTC.